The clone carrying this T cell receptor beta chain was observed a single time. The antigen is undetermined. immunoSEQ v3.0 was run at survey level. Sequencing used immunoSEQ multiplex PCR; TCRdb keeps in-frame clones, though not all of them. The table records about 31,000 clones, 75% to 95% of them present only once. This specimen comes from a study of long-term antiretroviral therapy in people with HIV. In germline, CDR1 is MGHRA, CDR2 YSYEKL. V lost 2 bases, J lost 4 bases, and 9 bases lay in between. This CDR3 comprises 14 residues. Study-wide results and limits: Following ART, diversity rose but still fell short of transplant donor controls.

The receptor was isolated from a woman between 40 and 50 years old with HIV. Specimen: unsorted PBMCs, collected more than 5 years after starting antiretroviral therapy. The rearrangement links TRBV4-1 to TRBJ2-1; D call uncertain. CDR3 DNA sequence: TGCGCCAGCAGCCAATTTACCCGGTACAATGAGCAGTTCTTC. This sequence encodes CASSQFTRYNEQFF.